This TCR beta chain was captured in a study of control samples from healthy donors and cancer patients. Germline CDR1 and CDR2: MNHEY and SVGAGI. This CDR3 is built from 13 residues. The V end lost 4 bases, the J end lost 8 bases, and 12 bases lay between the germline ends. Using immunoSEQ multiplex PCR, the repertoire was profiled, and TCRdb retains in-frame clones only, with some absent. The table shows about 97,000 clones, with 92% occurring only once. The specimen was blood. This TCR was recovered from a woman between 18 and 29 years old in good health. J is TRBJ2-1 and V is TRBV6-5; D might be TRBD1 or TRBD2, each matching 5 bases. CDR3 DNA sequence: TGTGCCAGCAGTTGGCCAGGGAGTTATGAGCAGTTCTTC. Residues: CASSWPGSYEQFF.